The subject of this entry is one TCR beta chain. This clone was found a few times. This receptor's antigen is unknown. The record has no base qualities; no much larger clone is one base away. For sequencing of the TCRbeta CDR3 region, genomic DNA was extracted from the sorted cells. TCRbeta CDR3 regions were sequenced using the immunoSEQ Assay. As stored in TCRdb, this immuneACCESS dataset retains in-frame rearrangements with V and J assigned. A fraction of the clones does not appear; measured against another copy, unresolved V genes explain less than half of the discrepancy, and the remainder lacks a known reason. The sample has roughly 80,000 clones on record, around nine tenths of them singletons. The ten largest make up around 0.8% of the sample. These data originate in a study of OX40 agonist ivuxolimab in advanced cancers. Notes on the research overall: Ivuxolimab was a fully human IgG2 agonistic monoclonal antibody targeting the costimulatory receptor OX40 (CD134). Intravenous ivuxolimab was administered to patients every 2 weeks at six dose levels: 0.01, 0.1, 0.3, 1.5, 3 and 10 mg/kg. Of the approximately 54 patients in dose escalation, about 20 had hepatocellular carcinoma, some 15 had melanoma, 9 had renal cell carcinoma and 9 had head and neck cancer. In the dose-escalation cohort, more than 80% of patients were male, and the mean age was around 60 years with a range of 23 to 79. Prior anti-PD-1, anti-PD-L1 or anti-CTLA-4 therapy was permitted, and approximately 42% of dose-escalation patients had received checkpoint inhibitors. Three dose-escalation patients achieved partial responses, one with hepatocellular carcinoma and two with cutaneous melanoma. The point of sequencing TCRbeta in the periphery was to test whether ivuxolimab changed TCR sequence diversity and drove clonal T-cell expansion. The monotherapy dose-escalation portion (N of about 49 patients) of the phase I ivuxolimab trial is reported in the paper. Beyond this particular receptor, the publication reports: Antigen specificity was not determined for the clonally expanded peripheral T cells. Low levels of normalized T-cell clonal expansion were also seen in some patients who did not respond. After ivuxolimab, expanded clones were on average more numerous among CD8+ T cells than among CD4+ T cells. At doses from 0.1 to 3.0 mg/kg, clonal expansion was seen in both CD4+ and CD8+ blood T cells between baseline and week 6. In the 0.1-3.0 mg/kg groups, partial responders were among the patients with the lowest normalized peripheral clonal expansion, particularly in CD8+ T cells.

The trial excluded patients who had a history of autoimmune disease or were on systemic immunosuppression. Peripheral blood for TCR sequencing was collected from all dose cohorts at baseline, on cycle 4 day 1, and on cycle 7 day 1. The samples were taken from a phase I, first-in-human, multicenter, open-label dose-escalation trial of ivuxolimab. Adults with locally advanced or metastatic head and neck squamous cell, hepatocellular, melanoma or renal cell carcinoma were enrolled in the trial. Before TCR sequencing, CD4+ T cells and CD8+ T cells from peripheral blood were sorted into separate populations. The TCR was taken from an adult with an advanced solid tumor such as melanoma, head and neck, liver or kidney cancer. The sequencing used CD4+ or CD8+ T cells sorted from blood, collected in a trial of the OX40 agonist ivuxolimab.

The CDR3 amino acid sequence is: CASSHGLAGEYSDSYEQYF. The DNA sequence is as follows: TGTGCCAGCAGTCACGGACTAGCGGGAGAATATAGTGACTCCTACGAGCAGTACTTC. Recombination linked TRBV21-1 to TRBJ2-7; the table's D gene call, TRBD2, was not cross checked with the DNA. TRBV21-1 is annotated as a pseudogene. The CDR3 goes from the cysteine to the phenylalanine over 19 residues. Left in the record is the CDR3 DNA by itself, 57 bases read in frame from the first base.